This T cell receptor (beta chain) is from a study of beta chain features in type 1 diabetes. Broader study findings: Shorter TCRB CDR3s, moderately but significantly so, were found in Type 1 diabetes patients in all four CD4+ subsets.

As every portion of the isolated RNA was reverse transcribed, the sequencing read expressed TCRB transcripts. Produced via immunoSEQ multiplex PCR; TCRdb's table is partial and in-frame only. Of fewer than 350,000 clones listed, over 12% are singletons. Each sorted fraction was over 98% pure. This clone was seen only a few times. The antigen is not known. V was shortened by 1 base and J by 2 bases, with 14 bases between the two germline ends. The CDR3 covers 16 residues. The germline V gene has CDR1 MNHEY and CDR2 SVGAGI. The sequenced sample was naive CD4+ T cells from blood. V usage is TRBV6-5 and J usage is TRBJ1-2; D gene ambiguous. This TCR derives from a man aged 18 to 29 with type 1 diabetes. The CDR3 DNA is TGTGCCAGCAGTTACTACGCCTTCGGTACGAACTATGGCTACACCTTC. Its translation is CASSYYAFGTNYGYTF.